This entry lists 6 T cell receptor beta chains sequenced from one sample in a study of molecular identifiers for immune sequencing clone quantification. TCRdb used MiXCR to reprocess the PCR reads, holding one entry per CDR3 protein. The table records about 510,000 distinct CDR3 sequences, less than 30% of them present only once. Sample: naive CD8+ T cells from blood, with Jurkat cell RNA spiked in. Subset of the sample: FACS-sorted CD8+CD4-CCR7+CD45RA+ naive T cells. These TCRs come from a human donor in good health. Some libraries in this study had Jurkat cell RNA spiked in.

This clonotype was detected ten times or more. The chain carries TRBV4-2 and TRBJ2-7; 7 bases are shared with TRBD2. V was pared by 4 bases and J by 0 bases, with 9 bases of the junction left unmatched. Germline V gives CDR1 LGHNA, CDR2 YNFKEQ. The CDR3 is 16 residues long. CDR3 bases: TGTGCCAGCAGCCCAGAGGAGCGGACTAGCTCCTACGAGCAGTACTTC. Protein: CASSPEERTSSYEQYF.

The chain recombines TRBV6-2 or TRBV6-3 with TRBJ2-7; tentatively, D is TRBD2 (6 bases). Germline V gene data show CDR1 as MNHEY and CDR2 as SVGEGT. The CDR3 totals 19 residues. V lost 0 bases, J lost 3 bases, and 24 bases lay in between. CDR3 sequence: CASSYSGAAETRDNYEQYF. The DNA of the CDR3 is TGTGCCAGCAGTTACTCAGGGGCTGCGGAGACTAGGGATAACTACGAGCAGTACTTC.

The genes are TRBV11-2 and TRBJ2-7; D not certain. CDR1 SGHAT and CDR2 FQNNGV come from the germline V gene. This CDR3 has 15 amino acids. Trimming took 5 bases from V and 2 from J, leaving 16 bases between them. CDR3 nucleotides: TGTGCCAGCAGCCAAGGAAACAGCTTAACCTACGAGCAGTACTTC. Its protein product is CASSQGNSLTYEQYF.

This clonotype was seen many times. The CDR3 loop is CASSSIQGALSGNTIYF. The DNA of the CDR3 is TGTGCCAGCAGCTCGATTCAGGGGGCCTTATCTGGAAACACCATATATTTT. The chain links TRBV5-6 to TRBJ1-3; 8 positions agree with TRBD1. V dropped 3 bases and J dropped 1; count of bases not matched to a gene: 9. CDR3 length: 17 residues. CDR1 is SGHDT, CDR2 YYEEEE, per germline.

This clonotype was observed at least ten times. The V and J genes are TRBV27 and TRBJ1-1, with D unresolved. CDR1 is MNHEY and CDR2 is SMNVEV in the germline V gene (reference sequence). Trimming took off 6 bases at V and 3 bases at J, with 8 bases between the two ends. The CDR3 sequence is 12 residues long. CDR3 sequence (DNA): TGTGCCAGCAGGCAGGATTACACTGAAGCTTTCTTT. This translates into CASRQDYTEAFF.

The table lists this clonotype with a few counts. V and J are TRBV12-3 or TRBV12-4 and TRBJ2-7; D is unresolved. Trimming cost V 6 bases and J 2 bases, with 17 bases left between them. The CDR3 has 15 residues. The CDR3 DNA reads TGTGCCAGCAGCCCAGGAGTCAGGTTTACCTACGAGCAGTACTTC. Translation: CASSPGVRFTYEQYF.